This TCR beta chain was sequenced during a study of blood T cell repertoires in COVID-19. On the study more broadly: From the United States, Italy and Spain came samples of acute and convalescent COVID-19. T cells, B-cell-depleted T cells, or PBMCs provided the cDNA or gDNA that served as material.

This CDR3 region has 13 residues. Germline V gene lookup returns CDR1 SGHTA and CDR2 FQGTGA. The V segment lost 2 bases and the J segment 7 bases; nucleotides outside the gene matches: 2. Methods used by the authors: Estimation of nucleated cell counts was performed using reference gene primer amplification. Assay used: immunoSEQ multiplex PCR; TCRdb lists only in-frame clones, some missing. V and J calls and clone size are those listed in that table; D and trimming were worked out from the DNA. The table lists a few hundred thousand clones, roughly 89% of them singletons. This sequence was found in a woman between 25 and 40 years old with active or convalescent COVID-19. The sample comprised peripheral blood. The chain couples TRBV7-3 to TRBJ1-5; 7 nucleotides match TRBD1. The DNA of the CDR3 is TGTGCCAGCAGCTTAGGAGGGGGCCAGCCCCAGCATTTT. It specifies CASSLGGGQPQHF.